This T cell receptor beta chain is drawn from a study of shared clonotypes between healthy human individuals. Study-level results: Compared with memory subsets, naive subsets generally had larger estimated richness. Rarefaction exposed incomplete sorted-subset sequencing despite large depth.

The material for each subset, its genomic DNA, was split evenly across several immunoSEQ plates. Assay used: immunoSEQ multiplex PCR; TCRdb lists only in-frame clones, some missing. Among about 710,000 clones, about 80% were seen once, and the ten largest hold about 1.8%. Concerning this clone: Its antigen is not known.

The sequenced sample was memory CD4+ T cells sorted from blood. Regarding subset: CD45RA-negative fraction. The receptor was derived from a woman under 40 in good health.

This CDR3 is CASSLDGTSSYEQYF. In DNA form, the CDR3 reads TGTGCCAGCAGCTTAGATGGGACTTCCTCCTACGAGCAGTACTTC. The genes are TRBV7-9 and TRBJ2-7; TRBD2 is a possible D gene (6 bases). The CDR3 contains 15 residues. The V end lost 1 base, the J end lost 0 bases, and 10 bases lay between the germline ends. CDR1 SEHNR and CDR2 FQNEAQ come from the germline V gene (reference sequence).